This passage covers 25 T cell receptor beta chains from one sample sequenced in a study of T cell responses to AZD1222 COVID-19 vaccine. Assay: immunoSEQ multiplex PCR; the TCRdb copy retains only in-frame clones and omits some. The sample contains around 140,000 clones, less than 95% of which appear only once. Sequenced here: peripheral blood, sampled 28 days after the second dose of the MenACWY control vaccine. Every receptor here comes from an adult who received the MenACWY meningococcal vaccine as a control.

The V and J genes are TRBV6-1 and TRBJ2-6; D is ambiguous. Germline V lookup: CDR1 MNHNS, CDR2 SASEGT. The V end lost 2 bases, the J end lost 0 bases, and 14 bases lay between the germline ends. CDR3 length equals 18 residues. CDR3 residues: CASSERVPGLSGANVLTF. CDR3 nucleotide sequence: TGTGCCAGCAGTGAACGGGTACCAGGCCTCTCTGGGGCCAACGTCCTGACTTTC.

In DNA, the CDR3 is TGTGCCAGCAGCGTAGTACGGGGGGGCACAGATACGCAGTATTTT. It specifies CASSVVRGGTDTQYF. The chain links TRBV9 to TRBJ2-3; 7 positions agree with TRBD2. This CDR3 comprises 15 residues. The V and J ends lost 0 bases and 1 base, in that order; junction bases with no gene match: 2. Per germline, CDR1 SGDLS and CDR2 YYNGEE. Variable domain in full (rest from reference TRBV9 and TRBJ2-3): DSGVTQTPKHLITATGQRVTLRCSPRSGDLSVYWYQQSLDQGLQFLIQYYNGEERAKGNILERFSAQQFPDLHSELNLSSLELGDSALYFCASSVVRGGTDTQYFGPGTRLTVL.

The chain joins TRBV19 to TRBJ2-4; 7 positions agree with TRBD1. The V segment lost 6 bases and the J segment 1 base; nucleotides outside the gene matches: 9. Germline V gene data show CDR1 as LNHDA and CDR2 as SQIVND (reference sequence). The CDR3 covers 16 residues. CDR3 coding DNA: TGTGCCAGTAGGAGGGAAGGGGGCTTGGCCAAAAACATTCAGTACTTC. Amino acids: CASRREGGLAKNIQYF.

This chain connects TRBV2 to TRBJ2-2, with 8 positions matching TRBD2. Germline assignment: CDR1 SNHLY and CDR2 FYNNEI. This CDR3 is 16 amino acids long. With V trimmed by 2 bases and J by 2 bases, 4 bases remained unmatched. The CDR3 DNA sequence: TGTGCCAGCAGTGAAAGCGGGGGCTCCAACACCGGGGAGCTGTTTTTT. It translates to CASSESGGSNTGELFF.

The chain couples TRBV7-6 to TRBJ2-5; D unresolved. The CDR3 runs 16 residues. Trimming left V 5 bases short and J 5 bases short, with 21 bases between. Germline V gives CDR1 SGHVS, CDR2 FNYEAQ. CDR3 region: CASSAPGSKTRETQYF. CDR3 DNA sequence: TGTGCCAGCAGCGCCCCCGGCTCCAAAACGCGGGAGACCCAGTACTTC.

The rearrangement joins TRBV28 to TRBJ1-4; perhaps TRBD1 as D (6 bases). Per the germline V gene, CDR1 is MDHEN and CDR2 is SYDVKM. The CDR3 is 15 amino acids. V was trimmed by 4 bases and J by 4 bases, leaving 13 bases between them. The CDR3 sequence: CASSSIKGGNEKLFF. The CDR3 DNA reads as TGTGCCAGCAGTTCCATCAAGGGGGGTAATGAAAAACTGTTTTTT.

This chain links TRBV11-2 with TRBJ2-7; D unresolved. V was cut by 2 bases and J by 3 bases, with 8 bases left in between. CDR3 length: 13 amino acids. In germline, CDR1 is SGHAT, CDR2 FQNNGV. The chain's CDR3 is CASSLKLNYEQYF. Written as DNA, the CDR3 is TGTGCCAGCAGCTTAAAATTAAACTACGAGCAGTACTTC.

Remarks on this clone: The junction does not match germline at one end; this may be a read error. The chain uses TRBV7-9 and TRBJ2-2; D is possibly TRBD2 (5 bases). CDR1 is SEHNR, CDR2 FQNEAQ, per germline (reference sequence). The CDR3 is 13 amino acids. CDR3 nucleotide sequence: TGTGCCAGCAGCCTAGCCTACACCGGGGAGCTGTTTTTT. Translating gives CASSLAYTGELFF.

The chain carries TRBV19 and TRBJ1-5; 9 nucleotides align to TRBD1. Germline assignment: CDR1 LNHDA and CDR2 SQIVND (reference sequence). V dropped 2 bases and J dropped 3; count of bases not matched to a gene: 8. The CDR3 runs to 17 residues. CDR3 loop: CASSIIIGTGHNQPQHF. The CDR3 DNA sequence: TGTGCCAGTAGTATAATCATAGGGACAGGGCACAATCAGCCCCAGCATTTT. The variable domain in full, with the rest retrieved from reference TRBV19 and TRBJ1-5, is DGGITQSPKYLFRKEGQNVTLSCEQNLNHDAMYWYRQDPGQGLRLIYYSQIVNDFQKGDIAEGYSVSREKKESFPLTVTSAQKNPTAFYLCASSIIIGTGHNQPQHFGDGTRLSIL.

A single count supports this clone. This chain links TRBV19 with TRBJ2-3, with D perhaps matching TRBD1 or TRBD2 (6 bases each). Between the trimmed V and J ends, which lost 4 bases and 0 bases, there was a span of 11 bases. This CDR3 spans 15 amino acids. Germline CDR1 LNHDA, CDR2 SQIVND (reference sequence). CDR3 bases: TGTGCCAGTAGTAACAGGGACTTTAGCACAGATACGCAGTATTTT. Protein product: CASSNRDFSTDTQYF.

This clone was counted only a few times. V usage is TRBV19 and J usage is TRBJ2-2, with 11 bases fitting TRBD1. The V gene end was trimmed by 7 bases and the J gene end by 3 bases; junction bases not matched to a gene: 4. The germline CDR1 and CDR2 sequences are LNHDA and SQIVND (reference sequence). The CDR3 extends over 15 amino acids. CDR3 region: CASTLGQGDTGELFF. The CDR3 coding sequence is TGTGCCAGTACTTTGGGACAGGGGGACACCGGGGAGCTGTTTTTT.

This sequence joins TRBV28 and TRBJ2-3; 7 positions match TRBD1. V gave up 6 bases and J gave up 2 bases; unmatched junction bases: 8. The CDR3 extends over 15 amino acids. The germline V gene has CDR1 MDHEN and CDR2 SYDVKM. CDR3 protein: CASSAQTGHTDTQYF. The CDR3 region has the DNA TGTGCCAGCAGCGCTCAGACAGGGCACACAGATACGCAGTATTTT.

The chain links TRBV7-2 to TRBJ2-6, with D perhaps TRBD1 (5 bases). The CDR3 totals 17 residues. Deletions cut 0 bases from V and 0 bases from J, with 9 bases between. Germline CDR1 reads SGHTA; CDR2 reads FQGNSA. The CDR3 region has the DNA TGTGCCAGCAGCTTAGCGCAGACAGCCTCTGGGGCCAACGTCCTGACTTTC. Translation: CASSLAQTASGANVLTF.

The chain recombines TRBV7-6 with TRBJ2-2; unclear D gene. The CDR3 contains 13 residues. V lost 5 bases, J lost 5 bases, and 9 bases lay in between. From germline, CDR1 is SGHVS and CDR2 FNYEAQ. CDR3 region: CASSQWTTGELFF. The CDR3 DNA reads TGTGCCAGCAGCCAGTGGACGACCGGGGAGCTGTTTTTT.

CDR3 sequence (DNA): TGTGCCAGCAGTTACGTTGCCGAGGAGACCCAGTACTTC. This gives the protein CASSYVAEETQYF. The chain uses TRBV6-2 or TRBV6-3 and TRBJ2-5; D remains ambiguous. The germline V gene has CDR1 MNHEY and CDR2 SVGEGT. V lost 2 bases and J lost 5, with 9 bases in between. The CDR3 sequence is 13 residues long.

CDR3 sequence: CASSLDPGSSYEQYF. The CDR3 DNA sequence: TGCGCCAGCAGCTTGGATCCAGGGAGCTCCTACGAGCAGTACTTC. V usage is TRBV5-1 and J usage is TRBJ2-7; D is perhaps TRBD1 or TRBD2 (5 bases each). V lost 0 bases to trimming and J lost 0 bases, with 10 bases between them. Germline V gene lookup returns CDR1 SGHRS and CDR2 YFSETQ. The CDR3 covers 15 residues.

The V and J genes are TRBV28 and TRBJ2-5, with unresolved D. Germline V gives CDR1 MDHEN, CDR2 SYDVKM. Trimming took 8 bases from V and 5 from J, leaving 9 bases between them. The CDR3 extends over 11 amino acids. CDR3 amino acids: CASGRMETQYF. CDR3 coding DNA: TGTGCCAGCGGCCGGATGGAGACCCAGTACTTC.

The CDR3 spells CASSWSGNYEQYF. In DNA, the CDR3 is TGCGCCAGCAGCTGGTCAGGGAACTACGAGCAGTACTTC. This chain connects TRBV5-1 to TRBJ2-7, with D perhaps matching TRBD1 (5 bases). This CDR3 region has 13 residues. CDR1 and CDR2 (germline): SGHRS, YFSETQ. The V end was cut by 3 bases, the J end by 3 bases, with 10 bases between.

The chain employs TRBV27 and TRBJ2-3, with D possibly TRBD2 on 6 matching bases. Germline CDR1 is MNHEY and CDR2 is SMNVEV (reference sequence). V lost 5 bases to trimming and J lost 3 bases, with 12 bases between them. This CDR3 contains 14 residues. The CDR3 protein is CASSAWRGTDTQYF. Written as DNA, the CDR3 is TGTGCCAGCAGTGCGTGGAGGGGAACAGATACGCAGTATTTT.

The V and J genes are TRBV14 and TRBJ2-5, with D perhaps TRBD1 (6 bases). The CDR3 is made up of 16 amino acids. Trimming left V 0 bases short and J 6 bases short, with 17 bases between. The germline V gene has CDR1 SGHDN and CDR2 FVKESK. The CDR3 DNA reads TGTGCCAGCAGCCAAGAAATGGGCAGGGGTAGTAAGACCCAGTACTTC. Its protein is CASSQEMGRGSKTQYF.

The chain is built from TRBV9 and TRBJ1-3; TRBD1 agrees at 7 bases. The CDR3 sequence is 17 residues long. Trimming cost V 0 bases and J 3 bases; bases outside gene matches: 9. CDR1 is SGDLS and CDR2 is YYNGEE in the germline V gene. CDR3 sequence: CASSVEGQGGGGNTIYF. In DNA, the CDR3 is TGTGCCAGCAGCGTAGAAGGGCAAGGGGGCGGTGGAAACACCATATATTTT. Drawing the rest from reference TRBV9 and TRBJ1-3, the complete variable domain is DSGVTQTPKHLITATGQRVTLRCSPRSGDLSVYWYQQSLDQGLQFLIQYYNGEERAKGNILERFSAQQFPDLHSELNLSSLELGDSALYFCASSVEGQGGGGNTIYFGEGSWLTVV.

The chain links TRBV19 to TRBJ2-1, with D tentatively TRBD2 (6 bases). With 8 bases removed from V and 2 bases from J, the gap between germline ends came to 13 bases. Per germline, CDR1 LNHDA and CDR2 SQIVND (reference sequence). This CDR3 is built from 14 residues. The CDR3 protein is CASQRVPPYNEQFF. The CDR3 DNA follows: TGTGCCAGTCAGCGGGTCCCACCCTACAATGAGCAGTTCTTC. Full variable domain (outside the CDR3, taken from reference TRBV19 and TRBJ2-1): DGGITQSPKYLFRKEGQNVTLSCEQNLNHDAMYWYRQDPGQGLRLIYYSQIVNDFQKGDIAEGYSVSREKKESFPLTVTSAQKNPTAFYLCASQRVPPYNEQFFGPGTRLTVL.

The chain uses TRBV19 and TRBJ2-6; D possibly matches TRBD1 or TRBD2 (5 bases each). V lost 4 bases to trimming and J lost 0 bases, with 25 bases between them. The CDR3 extends over 21 amino acids. Germline CDR1 reads LNHDA; CDR2 reads SQIVND (reference sequence). The CDR3 region has the DNA TGTGCCAGTAGTACACAGACAGCCATGAGCTCGGGGAGCTCTGGGGCCAACGTCCTGACTTTC. Amino acid sequence: CASSTQTAMSSGSSGANVLTF.

This chain joins TRBV2 and TRBJ1-5, with D perhaps TRBD1 (6 bases). Germline lookup yields CDR1 SNHLY and CDR2 FYNNEI. V was shortened by 1 base and J by 0 bases, with 19 bases between the two germline ends. This CDR3 comprises 19 residues. CDR3 sequence reads: CASSEGMTGRALSNQPQHF. The CDR3 DNA sequence: TGTGCCAGCAGTGAAGGAATGACAGGTAGGGCCCTTAGCAATCAGCCCCAGCATTTT.

J is TRBJ1-1 and V is TRBV10-1; D unclear. Germline-derived CDR1 and CDR2 are WNHNN and SYGVQD (reference sequence). The CDR3 has 13 amino acids. Trimming shortened V by 3 bases and J by 5 bases, and 10 bases separated the two germline ends. The CDR3: CASSEDGNTEAFF. CDR3 nucleotides: TGCGCCAGCAGTGAAGATGGCAATACTGAAGCTTTCTTT.